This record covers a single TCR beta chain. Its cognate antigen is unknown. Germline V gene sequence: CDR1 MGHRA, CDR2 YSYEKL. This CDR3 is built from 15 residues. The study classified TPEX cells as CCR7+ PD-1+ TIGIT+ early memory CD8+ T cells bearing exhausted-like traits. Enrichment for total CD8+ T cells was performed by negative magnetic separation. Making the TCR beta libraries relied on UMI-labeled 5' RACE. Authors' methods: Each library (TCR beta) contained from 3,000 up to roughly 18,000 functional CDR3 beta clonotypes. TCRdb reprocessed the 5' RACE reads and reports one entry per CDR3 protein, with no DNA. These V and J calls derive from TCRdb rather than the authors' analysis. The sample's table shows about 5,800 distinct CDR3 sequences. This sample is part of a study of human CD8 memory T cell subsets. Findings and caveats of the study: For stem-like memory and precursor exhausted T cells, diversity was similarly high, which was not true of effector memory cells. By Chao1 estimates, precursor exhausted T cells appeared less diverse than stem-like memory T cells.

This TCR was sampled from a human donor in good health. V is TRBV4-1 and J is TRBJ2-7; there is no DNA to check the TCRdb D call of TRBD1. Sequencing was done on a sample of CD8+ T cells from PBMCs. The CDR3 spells CASSQEQGAGYEQYF.